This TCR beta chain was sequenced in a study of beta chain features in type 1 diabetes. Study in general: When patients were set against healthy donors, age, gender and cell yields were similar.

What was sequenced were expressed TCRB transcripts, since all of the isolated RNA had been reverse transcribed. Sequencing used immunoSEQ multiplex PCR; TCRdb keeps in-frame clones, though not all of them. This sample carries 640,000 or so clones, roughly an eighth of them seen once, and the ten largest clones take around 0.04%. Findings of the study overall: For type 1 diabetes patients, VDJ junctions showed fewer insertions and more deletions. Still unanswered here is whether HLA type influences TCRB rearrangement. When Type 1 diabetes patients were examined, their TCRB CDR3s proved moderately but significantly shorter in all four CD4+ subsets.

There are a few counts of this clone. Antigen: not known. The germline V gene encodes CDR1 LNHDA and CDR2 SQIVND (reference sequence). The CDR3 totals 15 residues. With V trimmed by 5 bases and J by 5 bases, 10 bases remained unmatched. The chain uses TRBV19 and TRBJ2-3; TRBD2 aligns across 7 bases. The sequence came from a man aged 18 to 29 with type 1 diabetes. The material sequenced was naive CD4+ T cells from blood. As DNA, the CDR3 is TGTGCCAGTAGTTCTAGCGGCCCCCTCCAAGATACGCAGTATTTT. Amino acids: CASSSSGPLQDTQYF.